A single sample gave rise to the 31 T cell receptor beta chains below, sequenced in a study of T cell changes during pregnancy in multiple sclerosis. TCRdb's table, derived via immunoSEQ multiplex PCR, lists solely in-frame clones and lacks some. The sample contains 50,000 to 65,000 clones, under 95% of which appear only once. The sample in question was CD8+ T cells from peripheral blood mononuclear cells, obtained in the second trimester of pregnancy. These receptors were taken from a female donor with multiple sclerosis, enrolled in a pregnancy study.

Concerning this clone itself: The same CDR3 arises from other DNA sequences in this sample as well. The chain uses TRBV5-1 and TRBJ1-4, with TRBD1 matching 12 bases. Trimming at V came to 3 bases and at J to 3 bases, leaving 12 bases not matched to a gene. The V gene's germline CDR1 is SGHRS and CDR2 YFSETQ. The CDR3 is made up of 19 amino acids. The CDR3 DNA reads as TGCGCCAGCAGCTCCGGGACAGGGGGCGAGGGGTACCCTAATGAAAAACTGTTTTTT. Translating gives CASSSGTGGEGYPNEKLFF.

The V gene is TRBV10-2, the J gene TRBJ2-3; 9 nucleotides agree with TRBD2. The trim removed 5 bases at V and 4 bases at J, leaving 7 bases unmatched. The length of the CDR3 is 15 residues. CDR1 is WSHSY, CDR2 SAAADI, per germline. The CDR3 loop reads CASSLNSGRADTQYF. The DNA of the CDR3 is TGCGCCAGCAGTCTGAATAGCGGGAGAGCAGATACGCAGTATTTT.

V gene TRBV27 combines with J gene TRBJ1-5; 11 positions match TRBD1. CDR3 size: 16 residues. Germline assignment: CDR1 MNHEY and CDR2 SMNVEV (reference sequence). V was pared by 6 bases and J by 4 bases, with 8 bases of the junction left unmatched. The CDR3 loop reads CASRSTGTGGNQPQHF. CDR3 DNA sequence: TGTGCCAGCAGGTCCACCGGGACAGGGGGGAATCAGCCCCAGCATTTT.

The chain couples TRBV13 to TRBJ2-7; D is unclear. Germline V gene sequence: CDR1 PRHDT, CDR2 FYEKMQ (reference sequence). CDR3 size: 11 residues. V was clipped by 4 bases and J by 2 bases, with 3 bases between them. As DNA, the CDR3 is TGTGCCAGCAGCTCAGCCTACGAGCAGTACTTC. This gives the protein CASSSAYEQYF.

The rearrangement uses TRBV23-1 and TRBJ2-1; D not certain. TRBV23-1 is treated as an ORF (open reading frame) with a function not yet certain. This CDR3 has 10 residues. V was clipped by 1 base and J by 15 bases, with 7 bases between them. CDR3 loop: CASSQLPGFF. CDR3 bases: TGCGCCAGCAGTCAATTGCCGGGGTTCTTC.

This clone occurred once. The chain employs TRBV11-2 and TRBJ1-4; D unresolved. Germline V gene lookup returns CDR1 SGHAT and CDR2 FQNNGV. This CDR3 region has 12 residues. V was pared by 6 bases and J by 8 bases, with 10 bases between. DNA of the CDR3: TGTGCCAGCAGTTACAGTGGGGAAAAACTGTTTTTT. Protein: CASSYSGEKLFF.

The rearrangement uses TRBV5-6 and TRBJ2-7, with D tentatively TRBD1 (6 bases). The CDR3 sequence is 16 residues long. CDR1 is SGHDT, CDR2 YYEEEE, per germline. Trimming stripped 0 bases from V and 0 bases from J, with 13 bases between. CDR3 bases: TGTGCCAGCAGCTTGGGACAGGCCCTCCTCTCCTACGAGCAGTACTTC. Amino acids: CASSLGQALLSYEQYF.

The chain is built from TRBV11-2 and TRBJ1-3, with no clear D. Germline CDR1 reads SGHAT; CDR2 reads FQNNGV. The germline V and J ends were trimmed by 5 bases and 3 bases, with 11 bases remaining between them. CDR3 length: 14 amino acids. This CDR3 is CASSRVQSGNTIYF. The DNA for the CDR3 is TGTGCCAGCAGCCGAGTGCAAAGTGGAAACACCATATATTTT.

In DNA, the CDR3 is TGTGCCACCACCGGAGGGGTAAACTATGGCTACACCTTC. It codes for CATTGGVNYGYTF. The J gene is TRBJ1-2, the V gene TRBV11-2, with TRBD1 as a possible D gene (5 bases). With 10 bases removed from V and 2 bases from J, the gap between germline ends came to 14 bases. Germline CDR1 is SGHAT and CDR2 is FQNNGV. The CDR3 consists of 13 residues. The complete variable domain, with remaining parts taken from reference TRBV11-2 and TRBJ1-2, reads EAGVAQSPRYKIIEKRQSVAFWCNPISGHATLYWYQQILGQGPKLLIQFQNNGVVDDSQLPKDRFSAERLKGVDSTLKIQPAKLEDSAVYLCATTGGVNYGYTFGSGTRLTVV.

The chain combines TRBV4-1 with TRBJ2-7; D is possibly TRBD2 (6 bases). The CDR3 length is 13 residues. Trimming stripped 4 bases from V and 3 bases from J, with 10 bases between. Germline V gene sequence: CDR1 MGHRA, CDR2 YSYEKL. The CDR3, as DNA: TGCGCCAGCAGCCCCGGGGGTAGCTACGAGCAGTACTTC. This translates into CASSPGGSYEQYF.

The chain couples TRBV19 to TRBJ2-7; 10 bases fit TRBD2. Germline assignment: CDR1 LNHDA and CDR2 SQIVND (reference sequence). The CDR3 length is 13 residues. Trimming cost V 5 bases and J 5 bases; bases outside gene matches: 3. The CDR3 DNA reads TGTGCCAGTAGTGCTAGCGGGAGTAACGAGCAGTACTTC. Translating it yields CASSASGSNEQYF.

This chain uses TRBV19 with TRBJ2-3; 8 bases are a match to TRBD2. Per the germline V gene, CDR1 is LNHDA and CDR2 is SQIVND (reference sequence). This CDR3 has 14 residues. V was clipped by 5 bases and J by 8 bases; unmatched bases: 9. For the CDR3, the DNA is TGTGCCAGTAGTTCCTCAGCGGGAGAAGGTACGCAGTATTTT. Translation gives CASSSSAGEGTQYF.

The chain combines TRBV7-2 with TRBJ2-1; a weak D match, TRBD2 (5 bases). CDR1 SGHTA and CDR2 FQGNSA come from the germline V gene. This CDR3 comprises 15 residues. Trimming took off 1 base at V and 4 bases at J, with 11 bases between the two ends. The CDR3 DNA sequence: TGTGCCAGCAGCTTAGGAATAGCGACTTACAATGAGCAGTTCTTC. This encodes CASSLGIATYNEQFF.

DNA of the CDR3: TGTGCCAGCAGCGAGATGACAGGGTCTGGAAACACCATATATTTT. Residues: CASSEMTGSGNTIYF. The chain couples TRBV5-5 to TRBJ1-3; 7 nucleotides align to TRBD1. V was clipped by 4 bases and J by 1 base; unmatched bases: 5. CDR1 and CDR2 from the germline V gene are SGHKS and YYEKEE (reference sequence). The CDR3 loop spans 15 amino acids.

The chain has TRBV28 and TRBJ2-1; unclear D gene. Germline V gene sequence: CDR1 MDHEN, CDR2 SYDVKM. V was clipped by 4 bases and J by 0 bases, with 13 bases between them. The CDR3 runs to 16 residues. DNA of the CDR3: TGTGCCAGCAGTTGGGCCTTCCGCAGCTCCTACAATGAGCAGTTCTTC. The encoded protein is CASSWAFRSSYNEQFF. The full variable domain, rest sourced from reference TRBV28 and TRBJ2-1, is DVKVTQSSRYLVKRTGEKVFLECVQDMDHENMFWYRQDPGLGLRLIYFSYDVKMKEKGDIPEGYSVSREKKERFSLILESASTNQTSMYLCASSWAFRSSYNEQFFGPGTRLTVL.

The rearrangement links TRBV5-1 to TRBJ2-3; 9 bases map to TRBD2. The J segment lost 2 bases and the V segment lost 0 bases, leaving 7 bases of the junction unmatched. This CDR3 has 17 residues. Germline CDR1 reads SGHRS; CDR2 reads YFSETQ. CDR3 bases: TGCGCCAGCAGCTTGGCCTTAGCGGGAGTTGTCACAGATACGCAGTATTTT. Translating gives CASSLALAGVVTDTQYF.

V is TRBV28 and J is TRBJ2-7; 9 bases match TRBD1. The ends lost 3 bases at V and 3 bases at J; junction bases unmatched: 9. This CDR3 is built from 16 residues. CDR1 MDHEN and CDR2 SYDVKM come from the germline V gene. In DNA, the CDR3 is TGTGCCAGCAGTTTCGACGGACAGGGGAGCTTCTACGAGCAGTACTTC. Amino acids: CASSFDGQGSFYEQYF.

The table lists this clone with a count of one. The V gene is TRBV4-1, the J gene TRBJ1-5; D is possibly TRBD1 (6 bases). The germline V gene encodes CDR1 MGHRA and CDR2 YSYEKL. The CDR3 runs 16 residues. V lost 0 bases, J lost 3 bases, and 12 bases lay in between. The CDR3 loop is CASSQDPTGSNQPQHF. CDR3 bases: TGCGCCAGCAGCCAAGACCCGACAGGATCCAATCAGCCCCAGCATTTT.

The chain uses TRBV27 and TRBJ2-3, with TRBD2 matching 7 bases. CDR3 length: 16 residues. After removal of 5 bases from V and 2 bases from J, the junction contained 10 bases not matched to a gene. Germline-derived CDR1 and CDR2 are MNHEY and SMNVEV (reference sequence). CDR3 region: CASSLLGAGNTDTQYF. CDR3 nucleotide sequence: TGTGCCAGCAGTCTTCTCGGAGCGGGGAACACAGATACGCAGTATTTT.

This clone was counted a single time. This chain links TRBV19 with TRBJ2-7; possibly TRBD2 for D (6 bases). V lost 1 base and J lost 3, with 13 bases in between. This CDR3 contains 15 residues. In germline, CDR1 is LNHDA, CDR2 SQIVND (reference sequence). In DNA, the CDR3 is TGTGCCAGTAGTATAGGGAGGGCTCCTTACTACGAGCAGTACTTC. This sequence encodes CASSIGRAPYYEQYF.

The CDR3, as DNA: TGCGCCAGCAGCCCCCGAGGGGACTTCCCGGGCGCTGAAGCTTTCTTT. This sequence encodes CASSPRGDFPGAEAFF. V usage is TRBV4-1 and J usage is TRBJ1-1, with a weak D call TRBD1 (5 bases). The V end was cut by 4 bases, the J end by 6 bases, with 21 bases between. The CDR3 length is 16 residues. The V gene's germline CDR1 is MGHRA and CDR2 YSYEKL.

The V gene is TRBV9, the J gene TRBJ2-1; tentative D call: TRBD2 (6 bases). Trimming stripped 0 bases from V and 3 bases from J, with 7 bases between. The germline gives CDR1 SGDLS, CDR2 YYNGEE. This CDR3 region has 14 residues. The CDR3 bases are TGTGCCAGCAGCGTAGGGGGGGACTACAATGAGCAGTTCTTC. Translation: CASSVGGDYNEQFF.

This clone was observed once. The rearrangement uses TRBV5-1 and TRBJ1-5, with 9 nucleotides matching TRBD1. Germline trimming cut 5 bases from V and 4 bases from J; bases unmatched to any gene: 7. The CDR3 is 15 amino acids. Germline V gene data show CDR1 as SGHRS and CDR2 as YFSETQ. CDR3 DNA: TGCGCCAGCAGTCAGACAGGGGGTTCAAATCAGCCCCAGCATTTT. Its protein is CASSQTGGSNQPQHF.

DNA of the CDR3: TGTGCCAGCAGTCTCCTAGTACTGACAGGTAGCACAGATACGCAGTATTTT. Its protein product is CASSLLVLTGSTDTQYF. V usage is TRBV27 and J usage is TRBJ2-3; D is perhaps TRBD1 (6 bases). The CDR3 has 17 amino acids. Germline lookup yields CDR1 MNHEY and CDR2 SMNVEV (reference sequence). Deletions cut 5 bases from V and 0 bases from J, with 18 bases between.

The table lists this clone with a count of one. The chain joins TRBV5-6 to TRBJ1-1; 8 bases agree with TRBD1. V gave up 4 bases and J gave up 0 bases; unmatched junction bases: 11. The CDR3 has 17 amino acids. Per the germline V gene, CDR1 is SGHDT and CDR2 is YYEEEE. The CDR3: CASSPWTGPFLNTEAFF. In nucleotides, the CDR3 is TGTGCCAGCAGCCCTTGGACAGGGCCTTTCCTGAACACTGAAGCTTTCTTT.

J is TRBJ1-2 and V is TRBV9, with D uncertain. The CDR3 spans 13 residues. Germline CDR1 is SGDLS and CDR2 is YYNGEE. Deletions cut 4 bases from V and 1 base from J, with 8 bases between. This chain's CDR3 is CASSPGVNYGYTF. The CDR3 DNA reads as TGTGCCAGCAGCCCGGGAGTTAACTATGGCTACACCTTC.

The rearrangement links TRBV10-3 to TRBJ1-5, with D perhaps TRBD1 (5 bases). V was cut by 0 bases and J by 6 bases, with 9 bases left in between. CDR1 ENHRY and CDR2 SYGVKD come from the germline V gene. This CDR3 comprises 14 residues. DNA for the CDR3: TGTGCCATCAGTGAGTCAGCGGGGGGTCAGCCCCAGCATTTT. It specifies CAISESAGGQPQHF.

The rearrangement links TRBV4-1 to TRBJ2-7; D is possibly TRBD2 (6 bases). The germline gives CDR1 MGHRA, CDR2 YSYEKL. The V end lost 2 bases, the J end lost 1 base, and 15 bases lay between the germline ends. CDR3 length: 16 amino acids. Here the CDR3 DNA reads TGCGCCAGCAGCCAAACATTAGCGGTGGGGTCCTACGAGCAGTACTTC. Its protein is CASSQTLAVGSYEQYF.

The V gene is TRBV29-1, the J gene TRBJ2-6, with no clear D. Looked up from germline, CDR1 is SQVTM and CDR2 is ANQGSEA. The CDR3 length is 11 residues. CDR3 region: CSGIVANVLTF. CDR3 DNA sequence: TGCAGTGGTATAGTGGCCAACGTCCTGACTTTC.

The chain joins TRBV2 to TRBJ2-3; 7 bases line up with TRBD1. This CDR3 comprises 17 residues. Germline V lookup: CDR1 SNHLY, CDR2 FYNNEI. Trimming at V came to 6 bases and at J to 5 bases, leaving 17 bases not matched to a gene. The CDR3 loop is CASRLLIGQGVQDTQYF. In DNA form, the CDR3 reads TGTGCCAGCAGGCTACTAATTGGGCAGGGGGTTCAAGATACGCAGTATTTT.

The CDR3 sequence is CASMLTDRTSQASRGEQYF. The CDR3 DNA follows: TGTGCCAGCATGCTCACGGACAGGACGTCGCAGGCTTCGCGTGGCGAGCAGTACTTC. The rearrangement links TRBV2 to TRBJ2-7, with 7 bases aligning to TRBD1. Germline-derived CDR1 and CDR2 are SNHLY and FYNNEI. CDR3 length: 19 amino acids. Trimming at V came to 7 bases and at J to 6 bases, leaving 27 bases not matched to a gene.